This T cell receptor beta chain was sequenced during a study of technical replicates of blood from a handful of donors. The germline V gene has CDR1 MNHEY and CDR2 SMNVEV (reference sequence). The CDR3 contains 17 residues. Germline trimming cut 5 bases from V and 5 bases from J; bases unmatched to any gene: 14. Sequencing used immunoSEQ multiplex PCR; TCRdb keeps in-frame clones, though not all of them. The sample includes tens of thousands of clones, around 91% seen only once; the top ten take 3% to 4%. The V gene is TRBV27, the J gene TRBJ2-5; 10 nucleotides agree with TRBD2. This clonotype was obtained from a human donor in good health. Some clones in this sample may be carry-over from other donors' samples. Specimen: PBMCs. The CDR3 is CASSPRLAGRTWETQYF. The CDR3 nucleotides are TGTGCCAGCAGTCCACGACTAGCGGGTAGAACTTGGGAGACCCAGTACTTC.